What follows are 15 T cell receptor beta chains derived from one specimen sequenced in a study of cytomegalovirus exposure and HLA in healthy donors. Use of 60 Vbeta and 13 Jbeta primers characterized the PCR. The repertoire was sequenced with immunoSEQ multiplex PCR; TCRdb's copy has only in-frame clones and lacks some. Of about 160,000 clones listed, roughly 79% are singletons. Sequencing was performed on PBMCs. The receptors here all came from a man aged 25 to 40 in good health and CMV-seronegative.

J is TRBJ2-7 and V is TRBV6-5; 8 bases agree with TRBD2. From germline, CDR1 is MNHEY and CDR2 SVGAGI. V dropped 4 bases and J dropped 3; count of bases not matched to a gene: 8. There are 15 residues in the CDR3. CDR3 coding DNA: TGTGCCAGCAGTTCCCTTGAAGCGGGAGTCTACGAGCAGTACTTC. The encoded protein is CASSSLEAGVYEQYF.

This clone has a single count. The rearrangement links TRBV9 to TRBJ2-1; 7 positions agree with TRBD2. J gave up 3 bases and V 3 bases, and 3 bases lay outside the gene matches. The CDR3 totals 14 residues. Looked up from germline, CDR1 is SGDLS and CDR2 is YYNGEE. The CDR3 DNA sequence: TGTGCCAGCAGCGGTGGGGGGGACTACAATGAGCAGTTCTTC. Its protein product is CASSGGGDYNEQFF.

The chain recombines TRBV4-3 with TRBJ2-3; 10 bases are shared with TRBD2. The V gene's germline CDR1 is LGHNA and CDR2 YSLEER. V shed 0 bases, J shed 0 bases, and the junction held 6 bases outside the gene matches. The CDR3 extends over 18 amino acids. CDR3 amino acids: CASSQDEIAGGSTDTQYF. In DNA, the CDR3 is TGCGCCAGCAGCCAAGATGAGATAGCGGGGGGAAGCACAGATACGCAGTATTTT.

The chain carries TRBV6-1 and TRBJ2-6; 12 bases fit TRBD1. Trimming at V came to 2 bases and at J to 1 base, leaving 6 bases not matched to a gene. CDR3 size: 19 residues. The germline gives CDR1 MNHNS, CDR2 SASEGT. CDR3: CASSESGQGALSGANVLTF. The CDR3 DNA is TGTGCCAGCAGTGAATCGGGACAGGGGGCGCTTTCTGGGGCCAACGTCCTGACTTTC.

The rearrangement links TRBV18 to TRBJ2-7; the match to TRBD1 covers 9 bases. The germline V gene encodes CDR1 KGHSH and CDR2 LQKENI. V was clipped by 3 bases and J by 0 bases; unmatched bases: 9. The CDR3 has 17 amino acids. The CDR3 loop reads CASSPPGTGTVSYEQYF. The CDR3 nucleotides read TGTGCCAGCTCACCGCCGGGGACAGGGACCGTCTCCTACGAGCAGTACTTC.

The CDR3 loop is CASSFPGFSGNTIYF. DNA of the CDR3: TGTGCCAGCAGCTTCCCGGGATTCTCTGGAAACACCATATATTTT. The chain has TRBV5-6 and TRBJ1-3; D call uncertain. Germline loops: CDR1 SGHDT, CDR2 YYEEEE. Trimming pared 2 bases from V and 0 bases from J, leaving 9 bases between. The CDR3 spans 15 residues.

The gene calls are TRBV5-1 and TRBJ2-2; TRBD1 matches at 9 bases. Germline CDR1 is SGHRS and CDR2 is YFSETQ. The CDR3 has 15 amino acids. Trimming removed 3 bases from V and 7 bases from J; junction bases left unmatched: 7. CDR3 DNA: TGCGCCAGCAGCTCAACAGGGGGCTGGGACGGGGAGCTGTTTTTT. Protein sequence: CASSSTGGWDGELFF.

The CDR3 loop reads CASSEGVNQPQHF. The CDR3 DNA reads TGCGCCAGCAGTGAAGGGGTCAATCAGCCCCAGCATTTT. V and J are TRBV10-2 and TRBJ1-5; tentative D call: TRBD1 (5 bases). Trimming took off 3 bases at V and 3 bases at J, with 6 bases between the two ends. Germline lookup yields CDR1 WSHSY and CDR2 SAAADI. This CDR3 comprises 13 residues.

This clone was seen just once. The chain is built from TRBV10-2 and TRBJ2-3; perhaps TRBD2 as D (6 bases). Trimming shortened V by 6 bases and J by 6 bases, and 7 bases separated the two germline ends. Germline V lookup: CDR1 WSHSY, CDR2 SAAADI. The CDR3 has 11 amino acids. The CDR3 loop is CASRGLDTQYF. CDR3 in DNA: TGCGCCAGCAGGGGACTGGATACGCAGTATTTT.

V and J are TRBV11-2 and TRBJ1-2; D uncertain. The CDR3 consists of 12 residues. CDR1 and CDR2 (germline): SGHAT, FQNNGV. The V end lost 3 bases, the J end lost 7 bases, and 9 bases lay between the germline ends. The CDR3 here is CASSLRVGGYTF. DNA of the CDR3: TGTGCCAGCAGCTTGAGGGTCGGTGGCTACACCTTC.

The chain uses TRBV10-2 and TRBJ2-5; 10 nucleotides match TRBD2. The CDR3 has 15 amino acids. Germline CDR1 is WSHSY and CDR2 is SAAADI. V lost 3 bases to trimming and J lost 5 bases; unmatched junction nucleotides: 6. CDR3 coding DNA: TGCGCCAGCAGTGACCGAGCGGGGGGGCTTGAGACCCAGTACTTC. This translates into CASSDRAGGLETQYF.

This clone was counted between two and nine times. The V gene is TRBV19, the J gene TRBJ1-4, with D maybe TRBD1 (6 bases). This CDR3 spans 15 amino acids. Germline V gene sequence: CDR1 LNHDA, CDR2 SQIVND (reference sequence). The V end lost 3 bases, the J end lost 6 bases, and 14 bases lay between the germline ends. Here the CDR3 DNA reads TGTGCCAGTAGTATGGGGGCAGGAGGTTATGAAAAACTGTTTTTT. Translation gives CASSMGAGGYEKLFF.

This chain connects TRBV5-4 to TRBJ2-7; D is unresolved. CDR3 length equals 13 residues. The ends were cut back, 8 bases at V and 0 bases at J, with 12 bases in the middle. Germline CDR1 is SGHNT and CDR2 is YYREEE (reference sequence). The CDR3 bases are TGTGCCAGTACAGATCCCCGCTCCTACGAGCAGTACTTC. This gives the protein CASTDPRSYEQYF. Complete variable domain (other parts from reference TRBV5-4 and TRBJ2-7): ETGVTQSPTHLIKTRGQQVTLRCSSQSGHNTVSWYQQALGQGPQFIFQYYREEENGRGNFPPRFSGLQFPNYSSELNVNALELDDSALYLCASTDPRSYEQYFGPGTRLTVT.

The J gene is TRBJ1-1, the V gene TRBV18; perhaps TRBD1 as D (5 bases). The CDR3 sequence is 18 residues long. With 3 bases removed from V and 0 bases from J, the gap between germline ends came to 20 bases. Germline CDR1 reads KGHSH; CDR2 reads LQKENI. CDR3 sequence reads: CASSPISGLSTLNTEAFF. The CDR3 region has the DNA TGTGCCAGCTCACCCATCTCGGGACTTTCTACCTTGAACACTGAAGCTTTCTTT.

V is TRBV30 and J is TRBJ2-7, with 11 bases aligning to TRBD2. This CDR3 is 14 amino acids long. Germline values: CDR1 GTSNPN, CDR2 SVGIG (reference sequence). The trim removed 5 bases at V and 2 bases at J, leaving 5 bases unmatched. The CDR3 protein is CAWVGTSGPYEQYF. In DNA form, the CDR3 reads TGTGCCTGGGTCGGGACTAGCGGTCCCTACGAGCAGTACTTC.